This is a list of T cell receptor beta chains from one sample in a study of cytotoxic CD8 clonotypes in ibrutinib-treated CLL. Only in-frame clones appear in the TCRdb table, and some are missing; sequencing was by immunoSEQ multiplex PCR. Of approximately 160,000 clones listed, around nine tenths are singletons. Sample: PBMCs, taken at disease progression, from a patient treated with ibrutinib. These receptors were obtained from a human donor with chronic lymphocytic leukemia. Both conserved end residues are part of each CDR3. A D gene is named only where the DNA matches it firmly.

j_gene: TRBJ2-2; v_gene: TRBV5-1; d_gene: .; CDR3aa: CASSSDLDTGELFF
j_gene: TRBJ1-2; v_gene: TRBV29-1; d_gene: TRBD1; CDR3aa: CSVGDLDRENGYTF
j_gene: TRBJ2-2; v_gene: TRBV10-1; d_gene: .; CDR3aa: CASTEFLNTGELFF
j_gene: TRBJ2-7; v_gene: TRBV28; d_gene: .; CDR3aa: CASRPEGLSPYEQYF
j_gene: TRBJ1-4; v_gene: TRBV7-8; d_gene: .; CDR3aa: CASSRSGGVNEKLFF
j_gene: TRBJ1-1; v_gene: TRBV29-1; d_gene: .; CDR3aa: CSVVDSNTEAFF
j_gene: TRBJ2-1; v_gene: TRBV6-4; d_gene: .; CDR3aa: CASSVNYGAYNEQFF
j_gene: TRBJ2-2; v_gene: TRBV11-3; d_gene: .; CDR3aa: CASSLNPNTGELFF
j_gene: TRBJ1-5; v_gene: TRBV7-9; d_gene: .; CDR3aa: CASSLSVSGEPQHF
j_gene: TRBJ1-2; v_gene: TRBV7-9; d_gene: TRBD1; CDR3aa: CATVRTGDINGYTF
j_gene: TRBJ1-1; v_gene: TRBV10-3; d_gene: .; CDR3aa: CAISGGREGTEAFF
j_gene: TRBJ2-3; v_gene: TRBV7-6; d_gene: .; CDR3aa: CASSLARPWQGSTDTQYF
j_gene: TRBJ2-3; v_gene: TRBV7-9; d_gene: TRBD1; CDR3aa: CASSLTGGTDTQYF
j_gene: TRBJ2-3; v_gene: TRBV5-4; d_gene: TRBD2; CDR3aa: CASSLVGTSGLDTQYF